Below are 14 T cell receptor beta chains sequenced from a single sample in a study of immune evolution from preneoplasia to lung adenocarcinoma. Produced via immunoSEQ multiplex PCR; TCRdb's table is partial and in-frame only. The sample consists of just over 6,500 clones, approximately 85% of them appearing once. What was sequenced was FFPE invasive lung adenocarcinoma tissue. The receptors here all came from a person aged 45-69 years with lung adenocarcinoma.

The chain couples TRBV7-2 to TRBJ2-7; tentatively, D is TRBD1 (6 bases). Trimming cost V 2 bases and J 8 bases, with 10 bases left between them. Germline values: CDR1 SGHTA, CDR2 FQGNSA. This CDR3 spans 12 amino acids. Written as DNA, the CDR3 is TGTGCCAGCAGCTTAAGGGGGTCCCAGCAGTACTTC. Protein sequence: CASSLRGSQQYF.

The rearrangement uses TRBV6-6 and TRBJ2-1; 9 positions agree with TRBD2. This CDR3 spans 15 amino acids. J was trimmed by 4 bases and V by 2 bases; bases with no gene match: 3. CDR1 MNHNY and CDR2 SVGAGI come from the germline V gene (reference sequence). The DNA of the CDR3 is TGTGCCAGCAGTTACGAACTAGCGGGTTACAATGAGCAGTTCTTC. Its protein is CASSYELAGYNEQFF.

This chain uses TRBV6-6 with TRBJ1-1, with TRBD1 matching over 10 bases. The ends lost 2 bases at V and 4 bases at J; junction bases unmatched: 7. This CDR3 has 16 amino acids. The germline V gene has CDR1 MNHNY and CDR2 SVGAGI (reference sequence). CDR3 DNA sequence: TGTGCCAGCAGTTACAGACAGGGGGCGAAGAGCACTGAAGCTTTCTTT. Residues: CASSYRQGAKSTEAFF.

The genes are TRBV5-6 and TRBJ2-1; D is perhaps TRBD1 or TRBD2 (5 bases each). The CDR3 spans 16 residues. Per the germline V gene, CDR1 is SGHDT and CDR2 is YYEEEE. The V and J ends lost 4 bases and 7 bases respectively, with 21 bases between them. As DNA, the CDR3 is TGTGCCAGCAGCGGCTTTGTAAGGGGAGCAGTGAATGAGCAGTTCTTC. Protein sequence: CASSGFVRGAVNEQFF.

The chain links TRBV5-1 to TRBJ2-5; the match to TRBD1 covers 9 bases. Germline CDR1 is SGHRS and CDR2 is YFSETQ. CDR3 length: 16 residues. V lost 0 bases and J lost 0; bases outside the gene matches: 3. The CDR3 here is CASSLETGGYQETQYF. The CDR3 coding sequence is TGCGCCAGCAGCTTGGAGACAGGGGGTTACCAAGAGACCCAGTACTTC.

A few counts support this clone. V usage is TRBV5-1 and J usage is TRBJ2-5; no reliable D call. Trimming pared 4 bases from V and 4 bases from J, leaving 14 bases between. This CDR3 contains 14 residues. The V gene's germline CDR1 is SGHRS and CDR2 YFSETQ. This CDR3 reads CASSPDPAGETQYF. The DNA of the CDR3 is TGCGCCAGCAGCCCCGACCCAGCCGGAGAGACCCAGTACTTC. Filled out from reference TRBV5-1 and TRBJ2-5, the complete variable domain reads KAGVTQTPRYLIKTRGQQVTLSCSPISGHRSVSWYQQTPGQGLQFLFEYFSETQRNKGNFPGRFSGRQFSNSRSEMNVSTLELGDSALYLCASSPDPAGETQYFGPGTRLLVL.

This clone was found once. The chain couples TRBV9 to TRBJ1-1; D call uncertain. The germline gives CDR1 SGDLS, CDR2 YYNGEE. Trimming took 4 bases from V and 5 from J, leaving 9 bases between them. The CDR3 length is 12 residues. The CDR3 protein is CASSPLGTEAFF. The CDR3 DNA follows: TGTGCCAGCAGCCCTCTGGGGACTGAAGCTTTCTTT.

The J gene is TRBJ1-1, the V gene TRBV7-3; D ambiguous. CDR3 size: 13 residues. CDR1 and CDR2 from the germline V gene are SGHTA and FQGTGA. The ends were cut back, 4 bases at V and 4 bases at J, with 10 bases in the middle. CDR3 sequence: CASSSRAGTEAFF. CDR3 nucleotide sequence: TGTGCCAGCAGCTCGAGGGCGGGCACTGAAGCTTTCTTT.

This chain joins TRBV7-9 and TRBJ1-5; D gene ambiguous. This CDR3 comprises 14 residues. The V gene's germline CDR1 is SEHNR and CDR2 FQNEAQ (reference sequence). Trimming cost V 3 bases and J 3 bases, with 9 bases left between them. The CDR3 sequence: CASSFSGPNQPQHF. CDR3 sequence (DNA): TGTGCCAGCAGCTTCTCGGGCCCCAATCAGCCCCAGCATTTT.

The rearrangement uses TRBV10-3 and TRBJ1-1, with D possibly matching TRBD1 (5 bases). With 4 bases removed from V and 7 bases from J, the gap between germline ends came to 16 bases. CDR1 is ENHRY and CDR2 is SYGVKD in the germline V gene. This CDR3 comprises 14 residues. The CDR3 DNA is TGTGCCATCAGTGGGGTTTCGGGGGGAGATGAAGCTTTCTTT. Encoded protein: CAISGVSGGDEAFF.

This clone was picked up a small number of times. This chain joins TRBV20-1 and TRBJ2-7, with D uncertain. Trimming cost V 2 bases and J 3 bases, with 5 bases left between them. Per germline, CDR1 DFQATT and CDR2 SNEGSKA (reference sequence). CDR3 length: 11 residues. For the CDR3, the DNA is TGCAGTGCTAGACGTGGCTACGAGCAGTACTTC. Translated: CSARRGYEQYF.

This rearrangement joins TRBV7-2 to TRBJ2-3, with TRBD1 matching 9 bases. V gave up 1 base and J gave up 8 bases; unmatched junction bases: 7. CDR3 length: 15 residues. Looked up from germline, CDR1 is SGHTA and CDR2 is FQGNSA. The CDR3 region is CASSLDRGRPGTQYF. The CDR3 region has the DNA TGTGCCAGCAGCTTAGACAGGGGGCGGCCCGGTACGCAGTATTTT.

The chain employs TRBV6-1 and TRBJ2-7; either TRBD1 or TRBD2 may supply D (5 bases each). V lost 6 bases to trimming and J lost 5 bases, with 14 bases between them. Germline V gene data show CDR1 as MNHNS and CDR2 as SASEGT. This CDR3 region has 13 residues. The CDR3 region has the DNA TGTGCCAGCAGCCACCGGGACCCGCACGAGCAGTACTTC. Translated, it gives CASSHRDPHEQYF.

This chain connects TRBV18 to TRBJ2-7; TRBD2 matches at 7 bases. Losses at the gene ends were 4 bases for V and 1 base for J; bases not matched to a gene: 7. CDR3 length: 15 residues. Germline V gene lookup returns CDR1 KGHSH and CDR2 LQKENI. In DNA form, the CDR3 reads TGTGCCAGCTCACGGGGTATAGCGGGTTCCTACGAGCAGTACTTC. This translates into CASSRGIAGSYEQYF.